Listed here is a single TCR beta chain. Its antigen remains unknown. This sample stems from a study of T-cell memory formation after mild COVID-19. Findings of the study overall: Researchers could not confirm that second-wave clones peaking on day 37 targeted SARS-CoV-2.

Germline CDR1 reads MNHEY; CDR2 reads SMNVEV (reference sequence). V lost 5 bases and J lost 3, with 17 bases in between. This CDR3 has 15 residues. TCRdb re-called the 5' RACE reads through MiXCR, storing one row per CDR3 protein. The sample holds 140,000 to 150,000 distinct CDR3 sequences, 20% to 25% seen once. The clonotype was recovered from an adult woman who had mild COVID-19 (a few samples of this study predate the infection). Cell type and time point are not known. Sequenced: PBMCs or a T cell subset sorted from them (not recorded which). The chain has TRBV27 and TRBJ2-7; tentative D call: TRBD1 (6 bases). CDR3 residues: CASSPQGYRVYEQYF. The CDR3 bases are TGTGCCAGCAGTCCACAGGGCTACAGGGTCTACGAGCAGTACTTC.